This TCR beta chain was sequenced during a study of T-cell reconstitution after alpha-beta-depleted transplantation in children. This clonotype was observed a handful of times. A library of TCRbeta sequences, prepared with unique molecular identifiers, was generated. TCRdb passed the PCR reads through MiXCR, listing each CDR3 protein once. This table holds a few hundred thousand distinct CDR3 sequences, 18% found once. Per germline, CDR1 SGDLS and CDR2 YYNGEE. Unmatched junction bases numbered 10, after V lost 2 bases and J lost 0 bases. The CDR3 has 19 residues. This receptor was identified in a human donor who donated a stem cell graft to a child with acute lymphoblastic leukemia. The genes are TRBV9 and TRBJ1-6, with TRBD1 identical over 8 bases. Sequenced here: PBMCs from the stem cell graft donor, sampled from the stem cell graft. As DNA, the CDR3 is TGTGCCAGCAGCGTGTTCGACGACAGGGGCAGCTCCTATAATTCACCCCTCCACTTT. This translates into CASSVFDDRGSSYNSPLHF.